This TCR beta chain was recorded in a study of blood T cell repertoires in COVID-19. Study background: T cells, B-cell-depleted T cells, or PBMCs supplied cDNA or gDNA.

With V trimmed by 5 bases and J by 12 bases, 10 bases remained unmatched. CDR1 and CDR2 (germline): MNHEY, SVGEGT. This CDR3 region has 13 residues. Original methodology: Amplification from reference gene primers served as the basis for estimated nucleated cell counts. Clones were read by immunoSEQ multiplex PCR, and TCRdb kept only the in-frame ones, dropping some. That table furnishes V, J and clone size, whereas the DNA furnished D and trimming. Of around 160,000 clones listed, over 70% were seen once; the top ten hold 6% to 7%. Sequencing input: peripheral blood. The sequence came from a man older than 75 with acute or convalescent COVID-19. The gene calls are TRBV6-2 or TRBV6-3 and TRBJ2-1, with TRBD2 matching over 7 bases. The CDR3 sequence is CASSNPGRERQFF. The CDR3 DNA sequence: TGTGCCAGCAGTAATCCAGGGCGGGAGAGGCAGTTCTTC.